A single sample is the source of the 2 T cell receptor beta chains below, sequenced in a study of blood T cell repertoires in COVID-19. The assay was immunoSEQ multiplex PCR, and TCRdb's table has in-frame clones only and misses some. This table holds under 250,000 clones, about four fifths found once. Sequencing input: PBMCs or T cells enriched from blood (not recorded which). The receptor set was obtained from a woman aged 40 to 55 with acute COVID-19.

The J gene is TRBJ1-6, the V gene TRBV30; D uncertain. CDR3 length: 12 residues. Per the germline V gene, CDR1 is GTSNPN and CDR2 is SVGIG (reference sequence). V was clipped by 0 bases and J by 10 bases, with 7 bases between them. CDR3 in DNA: TGTGCCTGGAGTGTAGGGAGGTCACCCCTCCACTTT. The encoded protein is CAWSVGRSPLHF.

This clone showed up just once. The chain joins TRBV6-6 to TRBJ1-4, with D possibly TRBD1 on 6 matching bases. The ends were cut back, 2 bases at V and 1 base at J, with 8 bases in the middle. CDR1 MNHNY and CDR2 SVGAGI come from the germline V gene (reference sequence). There are 15 residues in the CDR3. CDR3 amino acids: CASSYGDKTNEKLFF. CDR3 coding DNA: TGTGCCAGCAGTTACGGGGACAAAACTAATGAAAAACTGTTTTTT.